A single sample gave rise to the 8 T cell receptor beta chains below, sequenced in a study of naive and memory T cell subsets. The beta constant-region primer was an equimolar mix of two oligonucleotides covering TRBC1 and TRBC2. The ligated cDNA underwent four PCR rounds using SP2 and nested alpha and beta constant-region primers. Via MiXCR, TCRdb re-called the UMI-ligation and nested PCR reads, giving one row per CDR3 protein. The repertoire consists of 20,000 to 25,000 distinct CDR3 sequences, with around 8.8% occurring once and the leading ten covering about 20%. The sequenced material came from central memory CD8+ T cells from blood. The origin of the receptors is a human donor in good health.

V is TRBV20-1 and J is TRBJ1-1; D is unclear. V was trimmed by 7 bases and J by 0 bases, leaving 9 bases between them. Germline assignment: CDR1 DFQATT and CDR2 SNEGSKA (reference sequence). This CDR3 has 12 amino acids. DNA for the CDR3: TGCAGTGTTTGGGAGATGAACACTGAAGCTTTCTTT. This translates into CSVWEMNTEAFF.

Of note for this clonotype: A much more abundant neighbour one base away suggests this may be a read error. The CDR3 region has the DNA TGTGCCAGCAGCGTAGTCGTGGGTGAAACTTTCTTT. Translated: CASSVVVGETFF. The rearrangement links TRBV9 to TRBJ1-1; D remains unclear. Germline V gene lookup returns CDR1 SGDLS and CDR2 YYNGEE. The CDR3 sequence is 12 residues long.

By proportion, this clonotype is medium-sized. The V call is TRBV6-6, the J call TRBJ1-1; no clear D gene. V lost 5 bases to trimming and J lost 2 bases, with 9 bases between them. Germline V gene lookup returns CDR1 MNHNY and CDR2 SVGAGI (reference sequence). This CDR3 is built from 13 residues. The DNA for the CDR3 is TGTGCCAGCAGTCCGTCGGGTAACACTGAAGCTTTCTTT. It codes for CASSPSGNTEAFF.

This clonotype was counted between two and nine times. The chain is built from TRBV6-5 and TRBJ2-2, with unresolved D. The CDR3 spans 13 residues. Trimming cost V 6 bases and J 2 bases, with 7 bases left between them. Germline CDR1 reads MNHEY; CDR2 reads SVGAGI. The CDR3 region is CASSTTNTGELFF. The DNA of the CDR3 is TGTGCCAGCAGCACCACAAACACCGGGGAGCTGTTTTTT.

This CDR3 reads CASSSERGAGGPEQFF. In nucleotides, the CDR3 is TGTGCCAGCAGCTCCGAAAGGGGGGCGGGAGGGCCCGAGCAGTTCTTC. J is TRBJ2-1 and V is TRBV7-9; 9 nucleotides line up with TRBD2. This CDR3 contains 16 residues. Germline V lookup: CDR1 SEHNR, CDR2 FQNEAQ (reference sequence). Trimming removed 4 bases from V and 10 bases from J; junction bases left unmatched: 14.

By share of the sample, this clonotype is medium-sized. V gene TRBV6-2 or TRBV6-3 combines with J gene TRBJ2-1; no firm D call. V was pared by 2 bases and J by 9 bases, with 8 bases between. From germline, CDR1 is MNHEY and CDR2 SVGEGT. The CDR3 has 12 residues. DNA of the CDR3: TGTGCCAGCAGTTACGTCTCGTCTGAGCAGTTCTTC. This codes for CASSYVSSEQFF.

The chain links TRBV24-1 to TRBJ2-1, with 7 positions matching TRBD2. The ends lost 0 bases at V and 8 bases at J; junction bases unmatched: 3. This CDR3 region has 14 residues. The V gene's germline CDR1 is KGHDR and CDR2 SFDVKD. In nucleotides, the CDR3 is TGTGCCACCAGTGATTTGTGGAGCGGGGATGAGCAGTTCTTC. It encodes CATSDLWSGDEQFF.

This clonotype was counted at least ten times. The chain uses TRBV19 and TRBJ1-5, with D possibly matching TRBD1 (5 bases). V was clipped by 4 bases and J by 0 bases, with 10 bases between them. Germline V gene lookup returns CDR1 LNHDA and CDR2 SQIVND (reference sequence). The CDR3 spans 15 residues. CDR3 residues: CASSTRGGSNQPQHF. CDR3 in DNA: TGTGCCAGTAGTACGCGTGGGGGTAGCAATCAGCCCCAGCATTTT.